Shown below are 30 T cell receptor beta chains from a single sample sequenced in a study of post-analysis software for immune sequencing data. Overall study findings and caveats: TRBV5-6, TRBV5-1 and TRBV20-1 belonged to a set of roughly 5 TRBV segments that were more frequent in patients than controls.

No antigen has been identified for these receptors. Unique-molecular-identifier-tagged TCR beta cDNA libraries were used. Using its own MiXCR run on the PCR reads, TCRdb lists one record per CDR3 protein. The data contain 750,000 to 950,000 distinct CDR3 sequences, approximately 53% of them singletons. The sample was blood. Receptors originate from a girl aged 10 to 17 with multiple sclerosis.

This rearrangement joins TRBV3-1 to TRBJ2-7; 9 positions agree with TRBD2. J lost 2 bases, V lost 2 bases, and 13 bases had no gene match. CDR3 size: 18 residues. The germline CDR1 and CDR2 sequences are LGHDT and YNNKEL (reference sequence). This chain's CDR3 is CASSQRSLAGTVPYEQYF. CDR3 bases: TGTGCCAGCAGCCAAAGGAGTCTAGCGGGGACCGTCCCCTACGAGCAGTACTTC.

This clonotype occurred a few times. CDR3 sequence reads: CTTYRAGYHEAFF. CDR3 nucleotides: TGCACCACATACCGGGCAGGGTACCATGAAGCTTTCTTT. The chain recombines TRBV29-1 with TRBJ1-1, with D perhaps matching TRBD1 (5 bases). The germline V gene encodes CDR1 SQVTM and CDR2 ANQGSEA. The CDR3 has 13 residues. Based on the CDR3 plus reference TRBV29-1 and TRBJ1-1, the full variable domain is SAVISQKPSRDICQRGTSLTIQCQVDSQVTMMFWYRQQPGQSLTLIATANQGSEATYESGFVIDKFPISRPNLTFSTLTVSNMSPEDSSIYLCTTYRAGYHEAFFGQGTRLTVV.

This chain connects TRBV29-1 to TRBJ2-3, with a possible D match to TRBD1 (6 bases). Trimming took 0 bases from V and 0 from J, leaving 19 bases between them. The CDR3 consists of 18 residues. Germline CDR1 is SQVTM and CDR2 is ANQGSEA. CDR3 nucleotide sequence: TGCAGCGTTGAAGAGTGGGAAGTACGGACAGAAAGCACAGATACGCAGTATTTT. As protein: CSVEEWEVRTESTDTQYF.

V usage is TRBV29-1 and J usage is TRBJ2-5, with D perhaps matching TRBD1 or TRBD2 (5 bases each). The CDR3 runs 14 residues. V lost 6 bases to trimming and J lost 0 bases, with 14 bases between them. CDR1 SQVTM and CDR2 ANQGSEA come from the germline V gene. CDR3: CSVRRWGNQETQYF. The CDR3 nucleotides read TGCAGCGTCCGGCGGTGGGGGAACCAAGAGACCCAGTACTTC.

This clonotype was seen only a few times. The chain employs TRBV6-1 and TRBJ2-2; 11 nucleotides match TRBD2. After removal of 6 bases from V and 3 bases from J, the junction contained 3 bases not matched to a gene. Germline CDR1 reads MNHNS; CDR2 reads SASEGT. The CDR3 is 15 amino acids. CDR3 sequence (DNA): TGTGCCAGCAGCCAGACTAGCGGGGACACCGGGGAGCTGTTTTTT. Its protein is CASSQTSGDTGELFF.

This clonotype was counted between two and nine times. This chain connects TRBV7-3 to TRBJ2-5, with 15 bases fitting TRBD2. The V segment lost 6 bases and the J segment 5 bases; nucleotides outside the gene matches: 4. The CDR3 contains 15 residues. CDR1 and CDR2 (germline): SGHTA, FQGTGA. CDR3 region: CASRDGLAGGETQYF. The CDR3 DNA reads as TGTGCCAGCAGAGATGGACTAGCGGGAGGGGAGACCCAGTACTTC.

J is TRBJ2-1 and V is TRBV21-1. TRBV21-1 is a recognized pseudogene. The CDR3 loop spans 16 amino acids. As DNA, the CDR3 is TGTGCCAGCAGCAAGGCTTTTGGATGCCCCTACAATGAGCAGTTCTTC. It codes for CASSKAFGCPYNEQFF.

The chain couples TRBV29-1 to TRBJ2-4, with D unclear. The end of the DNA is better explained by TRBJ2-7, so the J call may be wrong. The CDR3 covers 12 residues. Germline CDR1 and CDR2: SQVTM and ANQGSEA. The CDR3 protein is CSVETDQYEQYF. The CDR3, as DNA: TGCAGCGTTGAGACCGACCAATACGAGCAGTACTTC.

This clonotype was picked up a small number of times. DNA of the CDR3: TGCAGTGTCCCGGGTCCCCCGGCGAGAGATACGCAGTATTTT. This translates into CSVPGPPARDTQYF. The chain is built from TRBV20-1 and TRBJ2-3; D is undetermined. The V and J ends lost 7 bases and 5 bases respectively, with 19 bases between them. The CDR3 loop spans 14 amino acids. The germline V gene encodes CDR1 DFQATT and CDR2 SNEGSKA (reference sequence).

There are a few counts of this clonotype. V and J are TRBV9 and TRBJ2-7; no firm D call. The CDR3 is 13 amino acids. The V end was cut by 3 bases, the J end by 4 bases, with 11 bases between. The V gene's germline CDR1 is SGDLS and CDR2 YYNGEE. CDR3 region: CASSAPREYEQYF. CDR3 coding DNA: TGTGCCAGCAGCGCTCCCCGAGAATACGAGCAGTACTTC.

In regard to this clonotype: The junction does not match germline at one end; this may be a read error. CDR3 residues: CAGSSRGRTSANEQFF. For the CDR3, the DNA is TGTGCCGGCAGCTCCAGAGGTCGGACTAGTGCCAATGAGCAGTTCTTC. The chain joins TRBV7-3 to TRBJ2-1; 7 bases map to TRBD2. The CDR3 runs to 16 residues. The germline CDR1 and CDR2 sequences are SGHTA and FQGTGA.

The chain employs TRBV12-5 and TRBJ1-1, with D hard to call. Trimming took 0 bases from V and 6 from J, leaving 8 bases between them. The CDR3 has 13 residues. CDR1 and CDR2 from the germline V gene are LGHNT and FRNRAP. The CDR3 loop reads CASGLVRGAEAFF. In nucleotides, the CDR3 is TGTGCTAGTGGTTTGGTACGTGGCGCTGAAGCTTTCTTT. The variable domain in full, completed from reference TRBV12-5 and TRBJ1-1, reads DARVTQTPRHKVTEMGQEVTMRCQPILGHNTVFWYRQTMMQGLELLAYFRNRAPLDDSGMPKDRFSAEMPDATLATLKIQPSEPRDSAVYFCASGLVRGAEAFFGQGTRLTVV.

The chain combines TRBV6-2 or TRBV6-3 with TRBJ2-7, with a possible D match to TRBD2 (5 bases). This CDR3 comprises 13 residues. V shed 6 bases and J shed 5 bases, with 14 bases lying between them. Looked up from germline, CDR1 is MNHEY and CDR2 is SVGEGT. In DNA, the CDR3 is TGTGCCAGCAGGGGCTGGGCGGAGGACGAGCAGTACTTC. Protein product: CASRGWAEDEQYF.

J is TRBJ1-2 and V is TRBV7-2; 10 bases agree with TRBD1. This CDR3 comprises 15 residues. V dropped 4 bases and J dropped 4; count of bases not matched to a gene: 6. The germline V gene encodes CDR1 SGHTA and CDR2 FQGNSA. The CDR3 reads CASSSRGQGGYGYTF. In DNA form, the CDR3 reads TGTGCCAGCAGCTCCCGAGGACAGGGGGGCTATGGCTACACCTTC.

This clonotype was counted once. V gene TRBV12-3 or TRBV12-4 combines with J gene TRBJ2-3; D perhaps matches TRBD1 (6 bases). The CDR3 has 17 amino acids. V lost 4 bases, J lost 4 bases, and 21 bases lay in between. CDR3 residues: CASSSAHDSSGADTQYF. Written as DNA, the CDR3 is TGTGCCAGCAGTTCAGCGCACGACAGTTCAGGGGCAGATACGCAGTATTTT.

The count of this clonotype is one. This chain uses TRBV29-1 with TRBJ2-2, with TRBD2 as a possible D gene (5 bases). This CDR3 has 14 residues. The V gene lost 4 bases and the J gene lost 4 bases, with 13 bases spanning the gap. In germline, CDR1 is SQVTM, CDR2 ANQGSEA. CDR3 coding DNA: TGCAGCGTTGGCGGGTTCGTCGGCACCGGGGAGCTGTTTTTT. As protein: CSVGGFVGTGELFF.

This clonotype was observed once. In DNA, the CDR3 is TGTGCCAGCAGCGCACGGGACAGCTCCTACAATGAGCAGTTCTTC. Protein sequence: CASSARDSSYNEQFF. The chain recombines TRBV9 with TRBJ2-1; 7 bases fit TRBD1. J lost 0 bases, V lost 3 bases, and 3 bases had no gene match. The CDR3 is made up of 15 amino acids. Germline CDR1 and CDR2: SGDLS and YYNGEE. Based on the CDR3 plus reference TRBV9 and TRBJ2-1, the full variable domain is DSGVTQTPKHLITATGQRVTLRCSPRSGDLSVYWYQQSLDQGLQFLIQYYNGEERAKGNILERFSAQQFPDLHSELNLSSLELGDSALYFCASSARDSSYNEQFFGPGTRLTVL.

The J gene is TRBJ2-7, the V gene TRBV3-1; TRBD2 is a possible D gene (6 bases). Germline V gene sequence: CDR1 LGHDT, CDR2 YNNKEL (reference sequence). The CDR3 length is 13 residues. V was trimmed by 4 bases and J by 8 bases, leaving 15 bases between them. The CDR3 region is CASSPGDRSQQYF. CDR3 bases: TGTGCCAGCAGCCCGGGGGACCGATCACAGCAGTACTTC.

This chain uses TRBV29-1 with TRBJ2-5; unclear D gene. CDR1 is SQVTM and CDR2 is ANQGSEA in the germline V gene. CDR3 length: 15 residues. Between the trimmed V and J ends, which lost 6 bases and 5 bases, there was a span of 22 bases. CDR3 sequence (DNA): TGCAGCGTCGACCTACCGGGCCAACCGGTCGAGACCCAGTACTTC. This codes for CSVDLPGQPVETQYF.

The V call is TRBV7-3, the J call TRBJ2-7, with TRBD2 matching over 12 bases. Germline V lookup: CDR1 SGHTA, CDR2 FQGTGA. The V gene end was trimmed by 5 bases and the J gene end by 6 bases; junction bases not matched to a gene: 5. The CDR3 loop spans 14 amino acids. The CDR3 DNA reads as TGTGCCAGCAGCCACGGACTAGCGGGAAGCGAGCAGTACTTC. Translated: CASSHGLAGSEQYF. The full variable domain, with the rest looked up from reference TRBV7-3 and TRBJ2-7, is GAGVSQTPSNKVTEKGKYVELRCDPISGHTALYWYRQSLGQGPEFLIYFQGTGAADDSGLPNDRFFAVRPEGSVSTLKIQRTERGDSAVYLCASSHGLAGSEQYFGPGTRLTVT.

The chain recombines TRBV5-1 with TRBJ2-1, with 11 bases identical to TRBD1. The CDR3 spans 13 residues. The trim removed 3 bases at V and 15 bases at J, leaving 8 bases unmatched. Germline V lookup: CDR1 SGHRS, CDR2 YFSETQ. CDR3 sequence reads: CASSWGQGGEAFF. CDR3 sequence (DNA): TGCGCCAGCAGCTGGGGACAGGGGGGAGAGGCGTTCTTC. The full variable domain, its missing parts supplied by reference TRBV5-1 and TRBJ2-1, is KAGVTQTPRYLIKTRGQQVTLSCSPISGHRSVSWYQQTPGQGLQFLFEYFSETQRNKGNFPGRFSGRQFSNSRSEMNVSTLELGDSALYLCASSWGQGGEAFFGPGTRLTVL.

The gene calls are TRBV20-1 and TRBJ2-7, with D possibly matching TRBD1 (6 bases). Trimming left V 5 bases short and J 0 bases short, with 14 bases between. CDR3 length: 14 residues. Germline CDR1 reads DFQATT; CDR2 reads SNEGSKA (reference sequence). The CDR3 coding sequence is TGCAGTGCTTTCGGACAGAGCAACTCCTACGAGCAGTACTTC. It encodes CSAFGQSNSYEQYF.

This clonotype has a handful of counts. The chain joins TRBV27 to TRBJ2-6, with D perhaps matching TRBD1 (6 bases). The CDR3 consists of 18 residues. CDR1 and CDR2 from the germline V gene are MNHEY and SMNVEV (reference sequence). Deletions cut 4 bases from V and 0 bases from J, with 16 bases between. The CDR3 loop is CASSSRQDQVSGANVLTF. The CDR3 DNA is TGTGCCAGCAGTTCTCGACAGGATCAGGTCTCTGGGGCCAACGTCCTGACTTTC.

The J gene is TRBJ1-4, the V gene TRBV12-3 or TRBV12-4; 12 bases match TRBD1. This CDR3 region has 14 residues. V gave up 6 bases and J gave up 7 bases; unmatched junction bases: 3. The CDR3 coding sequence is TGTGCCAGCAGCTGGGACAGGGGGCGTGAAAAACTGTTTTTT. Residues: CASSWDRGREKLFF.

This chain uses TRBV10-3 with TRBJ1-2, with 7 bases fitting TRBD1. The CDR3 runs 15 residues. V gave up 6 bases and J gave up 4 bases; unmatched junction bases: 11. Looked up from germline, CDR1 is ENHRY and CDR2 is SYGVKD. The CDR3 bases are TGTGCCATCAGCGGAACAGGGGTGAAGATCTATGGCTACACCTTC. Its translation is CAISGTGVKIYGYTF.

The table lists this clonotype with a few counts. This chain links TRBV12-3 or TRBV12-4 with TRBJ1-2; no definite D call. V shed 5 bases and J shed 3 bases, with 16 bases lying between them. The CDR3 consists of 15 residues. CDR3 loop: CASSPLAGGYYGYTF. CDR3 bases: TGTGCCAGCAGTCCCCTGGCAGGCGGCTACTATGGCTACACCTTC.

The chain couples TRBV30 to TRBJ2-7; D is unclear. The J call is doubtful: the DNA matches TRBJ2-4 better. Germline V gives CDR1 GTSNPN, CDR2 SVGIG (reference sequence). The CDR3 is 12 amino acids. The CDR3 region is CAWSPPGNIQYF. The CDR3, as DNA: TGTGCCTGGAGTCCCCCCGGAAACATTCAGTACTTC.

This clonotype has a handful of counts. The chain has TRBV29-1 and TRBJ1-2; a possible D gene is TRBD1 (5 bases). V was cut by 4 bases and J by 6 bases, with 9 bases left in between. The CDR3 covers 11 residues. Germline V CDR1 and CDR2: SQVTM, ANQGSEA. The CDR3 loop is CSVVGANGYTF. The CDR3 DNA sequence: TGCAGCGTTGTAGGGGCTAATGGCTACACCTTC.

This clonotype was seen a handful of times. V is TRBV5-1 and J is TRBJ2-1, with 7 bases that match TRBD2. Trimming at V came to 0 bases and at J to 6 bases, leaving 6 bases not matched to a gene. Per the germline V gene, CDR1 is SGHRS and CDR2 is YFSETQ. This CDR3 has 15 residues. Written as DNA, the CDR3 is TGCGCCAGCAGCTTGGGCCGGTGGGGGGGCAATGAGCAGTTCTTC. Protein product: CASSLGRWGGNEQFF.

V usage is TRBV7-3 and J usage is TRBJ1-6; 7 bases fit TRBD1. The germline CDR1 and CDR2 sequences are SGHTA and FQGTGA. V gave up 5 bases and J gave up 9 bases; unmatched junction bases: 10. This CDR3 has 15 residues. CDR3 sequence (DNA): TGTGCCAGCAGCCGAGACAGGGTTCTGGGTTCACCCCTCCACTTT. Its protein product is CASSRDRVLGSPLHF.